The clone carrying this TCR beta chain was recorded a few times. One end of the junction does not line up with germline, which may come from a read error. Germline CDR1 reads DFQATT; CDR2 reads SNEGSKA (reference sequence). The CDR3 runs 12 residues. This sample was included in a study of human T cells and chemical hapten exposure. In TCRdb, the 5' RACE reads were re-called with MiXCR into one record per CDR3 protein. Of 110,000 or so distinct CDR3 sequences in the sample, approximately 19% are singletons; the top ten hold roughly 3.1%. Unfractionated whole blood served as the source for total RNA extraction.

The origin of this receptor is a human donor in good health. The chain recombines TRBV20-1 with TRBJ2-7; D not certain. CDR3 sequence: CSAREGGGEQYF. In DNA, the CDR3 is TGCAGTGCAAGAGAAGGCGGTGGGGAGCAGTACTTC.